Following are 24 T cell receptor beta chains from one sample sequenced in a study of OX40 agonist ivuxolimab in advanced cancers. Libraries came from the immunoSEQ multiplex PCR assay. This immuneACCESS table, as held by TCRdb, lists in-frame sequences with V and J called but not all clones. Of the missing ones, under half trace to an unresolved V gene in checked studies; the others have no known cause. The sample includes some 80,000 clones, with around 85% observed a single time. The ten largest make up about 7% of the sample. The sequenced sample was CD4+ or CD8+ T cells sorted from blood, obtained in a trial of the OX40 agonist ivuxolimab. The source of these receptors is an adult with an advanced solid tumor such as melanoma, head and neck, liver or kidney cancer.

A remark on this clone: Other DNA sequences in the sample encode the same CDR3. The V call is TRBV9, the J call TRBJ2-7; tentative D call: TRBD2 (6 bases). The CDR3 is made up of 14 amino acids. The germline CDR1 and CDR2 sequences are SGDLS and YYNGEE. The V end lost 0 bases, the J end lost 3 bases, and 10 bases lay between the germline ends. CDR3 nucleotide sequence: TGTGCCAGCAGCGTAGATGCGGGGAGCTACGAGCAGTACTTC. Encoded protein: CASSVDAGSYEQYF. The full variable domain, in which reference TRBV9 and TRBJ2-7 provide the parts outside the CDR3, is DSGVTQTPKHLITATGQRVTLRCSPRSGDLSVYWYQQSLDQGLQFLIQYYNGEERAKGNILERFSAQQFPDLHSELNLSSLELGDSALYFCASSVDAGSYEQYFGPGTRLTVT.

V is TRBV5-1 and J is TRBJ1-4, with TRBD1 as a possible D gene (6 bases). Germline CDR1 is SGHRS and CDR2 is YFSETQ. Trimming stripped 3 bases from V and 4 bases from J, with 13 bases between. The CDR3 is 15 amino acids. CDR3 region: CASSYRTAVNEKLFF. CDR3 coding DNA: TGCGCCAGCAGCTACAGGACAGCGGTTAATGAAAAACTGTTTTTT.

V is TRBV18 and J is TRBJ1-4; D perhaps matches TRBD1 (5 bases). Germline V gene lookup returns CDR1 KGHSH and CDR2 LQKENI. Trimming took 3 bases from V and 8 from J, leaving 16 bases between them. This CDR3 comprises 15 residues. In nucleotides, the CDR3 is TGTGCCAGCTCACCCGCGCAAGGCAAGGGGGAAAAACTGTTTTTT. Its translation: CASSPAQGKGEKLFF.

V gene TRBV6-6 combines with J gene TRBJ1-1, with unresolved D. The V and J ends lost 5 bases and 0 bases respectively, with 10 bases between them. Germline CDR1 MNHNY, CDR2 SVGAGI (reference sequence). The CDR3 runs 14 residues. The CDR3 DNA reads TGTGCCAGCAGTACGCGATCTTTGAACACTGAAGCTTTCTTT. Translated: CASSTRSLNTEAFF.

The chain couples TRBV7-2 to TRBJ1-3; D gene unclear. The V end lost 5 bases, the J end lost 0 bases, and 14 bases lay between the germline ends. The CDR3 is made up of 16 amino acids. CDR1 and CDR2 from the germline V gene are SGHTA and FQGNSA. CDR3 bases: TGTGCCAGCAGCCTCCGGAGGCAGGTCTCTGGAAACACCATATATTTT. Translating it yields CASSLRRQVSGNTIYF.

The chain employs TRBV30 and TRBJ1-2, with D hard to call. The CDR3 is made up of 13 amino acids. V was shortened by 0 bases and J by 4 bases, with 9 bases between the two germline ends. CDR1 and CDR2 (germline): GTSNPN, SVGIG (reference sequence). CDR3 bases: TGTGCCTGGAGTGTTACCGCTTCCTATGGCTACACCTTC. Its protein is CAWSVTASYGYTF.

On this clone: One end of the junction fails to match germline, which may point to a read error. The chain combines TRBV30 with TRBJ2-5; D call uncertain. The length of the CDR3 is 12 residues. Germline loops: CDR1 GTSNPN, CDR2 SVGIG (reference sequence). CDR3 nucleotides: TGTGCCTGGAGTGTCTTCCTTGGGCCCCATTACTTC. It yields the protein CAWSVFLGPHYF.

This clone was seen only a few times. The V gene is TRBV13, the J gene TRBJ1-1, with D possibly matching TRBD1 (6 bases). CDR3 length: 14 residues. The V end was cut by 4 bases, the J end by 1 base, with 10 bases between. CDR1 PRHDT and CDR2 FYEKMQ come from the germline V gene (reference sequence). The CDR3 sequence is CASSSDSRNTEAFF. DNA of the CDR3: TGTGCCAGCAGCTCGGACAGCCGGAACACTGAAGCTTTCTTT.

J is TRBJ2-3 and V is TRBV7-9, with 9 bases that match TRBD1. This CDR3 is built from 14 residues. Unmatched junction bases numbered 1, after V lost 3 bases and J lost 3 bases. CDR1 is SEHNR and CDR2 is FQNEAQ in the germline V gene (reference sequence). This CDR3 reads CASSFGQGTDTQYF. The CDR3 nucleotides are TGTGCCAGCAGCTTCGGACAGGGGACAGATACGCAGTATTTT.

The CDR3 DNA sequence: TGTGCCAGCAGCTTGGCTGGTGCCGGGGCCAACGTCCTGACTTTC. Its translation is CASSLAGAGANVLTF. V usage is TRBV5-4 and J usage is TRBJ2-6; D is undetermined. The V gene's germline CDR1 is SGHNT and CDR2 YYREEE (reference sequence). V gave up 0 bases and J gave up 4 bases, with 8 bases separating them. The CDR3 is 15 amino acids.

This clone was recorded only once. CDR3 nucleotide sequence: TGCGCCAGCTCACGCGGGGGTTCCTACAATGAGCAGTTCTTC. The encoded protein is CASSRGGSYNEQFF. The chain carries TRBV5-1 and TRBJ2-1, with 7 bases that match TRBD2. The CDR3 contains 14 residues. V shed 7 bases, J shed 1 base, and the junction held 5 bases outside the gene matches. The V gene's germline CDR1 is SGHRS and CDR2 YFSETQ.

The chain couples TRBV5-1 to TRBJ1-1; TRBD1 matches 8 bases. Germline V gene lookup returns CDR1 SGHRS and CDR2 YFSETQ. The V segment lost 4 bases and the J segment 6 bases; nucleotides outside the gene matches: 5. CDR3 length equals 13 residues. The CDR3 DNA follows: TGCGCCAGCAGCATAGGACAGGGACCTGAAGCTTTCTTT. Translating gives CASSIGQGPEAFF.

V is TRBV7-9 and J is TRBJ2-5; 11 bases map to TRBD2. Trimming removed 4 bases from V and 1 base from J; junction bases left unmatched: 5. The CDR3 is 16 amino acids. CDR1 is SEHNR and CDR2 is FQNEAQ in the germline V gene (reference sequence). CDR3 nucleotide sequence: TGTGCCAGCAGCTCTTCGGGACTAGCGGTCCAAGAGACCCAGTACTTC. Translating gives CASSSSGLAVQETQYF.

This chain connects TRBV4-2 to TRBJ2-2; 8 bases map to TRBD2. Germline V gene sequence: CDR1 LGHNA, CDR2 YNFKEQ. This CDR3 contains 17 residues. Trimming took 0 bases from V and 5 from J; bases not matched to a gene: 8. The CDR3 loop is CASSQDFGGGRTGELFF. CDR3 coding DNA: TGTGCCAGCAGCCAAGATTTCGGGGGGGGCCGGACCGGGGAGCTGTTTTTT.

The J gene is TRBJ1-1, the V gene TRBV19, with TRBD1 matching 7 bases. Germline lookup yields CDR1 LNHDA and CDR2 SQIVND (reference sequence). The CDR3 consists of 14 residues. V shed 6 bases and J 0 bases; nucleotides not matched to a gene: 4. The CDR3 sequence: CASRQGFLNTEAFF. CDR3 coding DNA: TGTGCCAGTAGACAGGGGTTTCTGAACACTGAAGCTTTCTTT.

The chain joins TRBV6-5 to TRBJ1-2; D might be TRBD1 (6 bases). Trimming cost V 5 bases and J 2 bases, with 12 bases left between them. In germline, CDR1 is MNHEY, CDR2 SVGAGI. CDR3 length: 14 residues. The CDR3 DNA sequence: TGTGCCAGCAGTCCGGGGGCCAGCAACTATGGCTACACCTTC. The encoded protein is CASSPGASNYGYTF.

The chain has TRBV10-3 and TRBJ1-2; D perhaps matches TRBD1 (5 bases). The CDR3 spans 13 residues. V was cut by 6 bases and J by 2 bases, with 10 bases left in between. The germline V gene has CDR1 ENHRY and CDR2 SYGVKD. CDR3 amino acids: CAIRSGANYGYTF. CDR3 nucleotides: TGTGCCATCAGGAGCGGGGCGAACTATGGCTACACCTTC.

The chain employs TRBV7-6 and TRBJ2-7; possibly TRBD2 for D (7 bases). Germline CDR1 reads SGHVS; CDR2 reads FNYEAQ. V gave up 5 bases and J gave up 7 bases, with 15 bases separating them. There are 13 residues in the CDR3. The CDR3 reads CASSRGEGEEQYF. CDR3 coding DNA: TGTGCCAGCAGCCGGGGGGAGGGGGAGGAGCAGTACTTC. The variable domain in full, completed from reference TRBV7-6 and TRBJ2-7, reads GAGVSQSPRYKVTKRGQDVALRCDPISGHVSLYWYRQALGQGPEFLTYFNYEAQQDKSGLPNDRFSAERPEGSISTLTIQRTEQRDSAMYRCASSRGEGEEQYFGPGTRLTVT.

The V call is TRBV18, the J call TRBJ1-3, with unresolved D. Germline CDR1 and CDR2: KGHSH and LQKENI. The V gene lost 3 bases and the J gene lost 4 bases, with 16 bases spanning the gap. The CDR3 extends over 16 amino acids. DNA for the CDR3: TGTGCCAGCTCACCGGTTCTCATAACGGCAGGAAACACCATATATTTT. This codes for CASSPVLITAGNTIYF.

The chain has TRBV11-3 and TRBJ2-1; D gene ambiguous. Deletions cut 1 base from V and 3 bases from J, with 10 bases between. The CDR3 contains 15 residues. The germline CDR1 and CDR2 sequences are SGHNT and YENEEA. The CDR3 spells CASSLAGRHYNEQFF. The CDR3 DNA reads as TGTGCCAGCAGCTTAGCAGGCAGGCACTACAATGAGCAGTTCTTC.

The rearrangement uses TRBV5-1 and TRBJ2-7; TRBD2 matches 9 bases. V lost 4 bases and J lost 2; bases outside the gene matches: 7. Looked up from germline, CDR1 is SGHRS and CDR2 is YFSETQ. The CDR3 is 15 amino acids. The DNA for the CDR3 is TGCGCCAGCAGCCCGACTAGCGGCCCAGCCTACGAGCAGTACTTC. Encoded protein: CASSPTSGPAYEQYF.

The V call is TRBV6-5, the J call TRBJ2-7; 8 bases line up with TRBD1. V lost 5 bases, J lost 4 bases, and 10 bases stayed unmatched. This CDR3 region has 15 residues. Per the germline V gene, CDR1 is MNHEY and CDR2 is SVGAGI. CDR3 in DNA: TGTGCCAGCAGTGGCCGGGACAGGCCGACTTACGAGCAGTACTTC. Its protein is CASSGRDRPTYEQYF.

The chain joins TRBV12-5 to TRBJ1-2; 7 bases fit TRBD1. J gave up 10 bases and V 5 bases, and 7 bases lay outside the gene matches. This CDR3 has 12 residues. The germline V gene has CDR1 LGHNT and CDR2 FRNRAP. Here the CDR3 reads CASGHNDRDYTF. CDR3 bases: TGTGCTAGTGGTCATAATGACAGGGACTACACCTTC.

V gene TRBV19 combines with J gene TRBJ2-3, with TRBD1 matching over 8 bases. CDR1 LNHDA and CDR2 SQIVND come from the germline V gene (reference sequence). V lost 5 bases, J lost 2 bases, and 9 bases stayed unmatched. The CDR3 contains 16 residues. Here the CDR3 reads CASSSVTGGDTDTQYF. CDR3 nucleotide sequence: TGTGCCAGTAGTTCCGTCACAGGGGGTGACACAGATACGCAGTATTTT.